This T cell receptor beta chain is drawn from a study of cytomegalovirus exposure and HLA in healthy donors. Whole-study context: The Caucasian-associated ancestry cluster held over 80% of around 380 genotyped donors.

V shed 4 bases, J shed 5 bases, and the junction held 4 bases outside the gene matches. The CDR3 runs 14 residues. In germline, CDR1 is MNHEY, CDR2 SMNVEV (reference sequence). This clone was seen a handful of times. Its cognate antigen is unknown. It was with 60 Vbeta and 13 Jbeta primers that the PCR ran. The table came from immunoSEQ multiplex PCR; TCRdb's copy has only in-frame clones and leaves some out. The table includes around 98,000 clones, 80% to 90% detected once. Findings and limits, study-wide: It was confirmed in vitro that a few of the CMV-associated chains were specific for CMV antigens. A missense variant in DCLRE1C was later tied to TCR beta V- and J-gene trimming. For cytomegalovirus status, the classifier reportedly gave diagnoses with high specificity and sensitivity.

Material: PBMCs. The chain links TRBV27 to TRBJ1-4, with 7 positions matching TRBD1. The sequence was collected from a man in his forties in good health and CMV-seronegative. CDR3 bases: TGTGCCAGCAGTTCGGGACAGTACAATGAAAAACTGTTTTTT. It translates to CASSSGQYNEKLFF. The whole variable domain, filled in from reference TRBV27 and TRBJ1-4, reads EAQVTQNPRYLITVTGKKLTVTCSQNMNHEYMSWYRQDPGLGLRQIYYSMNVEVTDKGDVPEGYKVSRKEKRNFPLILESPSPNQTSLYFCASSSGQYNEKLFFGSGTQLSVL.